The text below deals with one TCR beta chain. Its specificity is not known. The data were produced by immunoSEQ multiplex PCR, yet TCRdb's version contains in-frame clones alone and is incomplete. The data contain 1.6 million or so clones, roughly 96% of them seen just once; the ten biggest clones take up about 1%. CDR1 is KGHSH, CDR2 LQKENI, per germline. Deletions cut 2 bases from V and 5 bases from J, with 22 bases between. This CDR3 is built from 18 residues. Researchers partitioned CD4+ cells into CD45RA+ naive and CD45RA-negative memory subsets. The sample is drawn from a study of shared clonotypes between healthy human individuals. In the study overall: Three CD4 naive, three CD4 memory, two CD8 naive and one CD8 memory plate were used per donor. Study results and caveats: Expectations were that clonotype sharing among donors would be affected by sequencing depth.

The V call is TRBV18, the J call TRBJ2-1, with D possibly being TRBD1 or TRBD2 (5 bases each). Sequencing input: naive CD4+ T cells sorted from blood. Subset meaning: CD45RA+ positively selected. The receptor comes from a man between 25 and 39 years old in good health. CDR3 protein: CASSPITGTSFSHNEQFF. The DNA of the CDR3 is TGTGCCAGCTCACCAATAACCGGGACCTCCTTTTCCCACAATGAGCAGTTCTTC.